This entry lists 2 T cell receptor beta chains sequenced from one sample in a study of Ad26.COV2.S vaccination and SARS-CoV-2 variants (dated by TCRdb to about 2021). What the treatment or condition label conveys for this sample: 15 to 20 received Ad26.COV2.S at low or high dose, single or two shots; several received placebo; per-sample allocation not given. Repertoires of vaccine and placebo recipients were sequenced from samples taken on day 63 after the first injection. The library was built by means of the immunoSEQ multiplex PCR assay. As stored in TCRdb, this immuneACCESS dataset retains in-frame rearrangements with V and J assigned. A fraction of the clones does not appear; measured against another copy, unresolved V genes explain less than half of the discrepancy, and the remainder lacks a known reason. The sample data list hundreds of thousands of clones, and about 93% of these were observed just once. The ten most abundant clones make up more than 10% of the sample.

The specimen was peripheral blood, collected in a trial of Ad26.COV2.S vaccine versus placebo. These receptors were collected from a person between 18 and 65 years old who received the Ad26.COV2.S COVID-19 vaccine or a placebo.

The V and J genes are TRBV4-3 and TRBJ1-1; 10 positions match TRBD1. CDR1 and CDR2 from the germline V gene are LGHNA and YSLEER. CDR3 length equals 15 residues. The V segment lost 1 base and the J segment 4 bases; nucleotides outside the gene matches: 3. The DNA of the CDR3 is TGCGCCAGCAGCCAAGTCGGGACAGGGGTCACTGAAGCTTTCTTT. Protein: CASSQVGTGVTEAFF.

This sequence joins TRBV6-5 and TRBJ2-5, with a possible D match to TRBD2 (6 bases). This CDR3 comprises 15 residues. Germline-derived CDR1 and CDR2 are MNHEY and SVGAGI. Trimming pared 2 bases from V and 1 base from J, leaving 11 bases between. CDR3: CASSYTSTSQETQYF. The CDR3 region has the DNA TGTGCCAGCAGTTACACTAGCACCTCCCAAGAGACCCAGTACTTC.